The entry below describes one TCR beta chain. This sample stems from a study of beta chain features in type 1 diabetes. TCRB transcripts that were expressed got sequenced, as all of the isolated RNA had been reverse transcribed. Assay used: immunoSEQ multiplex PCR; TCRdb lists only in-frame clones, some missing. This repertoire shows about 350,000 clones, 15% to 20% found once; its top ten account for approximately 0.043%. Germline V gene sequence: CDR1 SGDLS, CDR2 YYNGEE. The CDR3 sequence is 14 residues long. V gave up 4 bases and J gave up 7 bases, with 17 bases separating them. The V gene is TRBV9, the J gene TRBJ2-5, with a weak D call TRBD2 (7 bases). This receptor was taken from a woman in her late teens or twenties in good health. Material: naive CD4+ T cells from blood. The CDR3 loop reads CASSPKGGQWTQYF. Here the CDR3 DNA reads TGTGCCAGCAGCCCCAAGGGGGGGCAATGGACCCAGTACTTC.